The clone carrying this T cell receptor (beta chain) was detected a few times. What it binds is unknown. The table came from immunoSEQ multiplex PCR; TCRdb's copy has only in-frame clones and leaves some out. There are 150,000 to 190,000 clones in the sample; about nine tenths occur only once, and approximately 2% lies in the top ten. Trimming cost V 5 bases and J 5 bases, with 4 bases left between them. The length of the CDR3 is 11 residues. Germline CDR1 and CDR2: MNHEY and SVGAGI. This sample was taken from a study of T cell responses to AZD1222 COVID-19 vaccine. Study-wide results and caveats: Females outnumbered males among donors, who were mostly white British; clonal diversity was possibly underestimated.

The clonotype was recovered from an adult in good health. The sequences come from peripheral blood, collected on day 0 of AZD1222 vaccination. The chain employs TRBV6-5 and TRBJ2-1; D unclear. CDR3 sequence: CASSQNNEQFF. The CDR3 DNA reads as TGTGCCAGCAGTCAGAACAATGAGCAGTTCTTC.